A single sample is the source of the 15 T cell receptor beta chains below, sequenced in a study of blood T cell repertoires in COVID-19. Sequenced by immunoSEQ multiplex PCR; TCRdb stores in-frame clones only, minus some. The sample has about 190,000 clones; roughly 91% are singletons. Sample: peripheral blood. These receptors came from a human donor in a cohort sampled during active COVID-19.

As regards this clone: An end of the junction differs from the germline gene, which may be a read error. The chain carries TRBV12-3 or TRBV12-4 and TRBJ1-2; weak D call: TRBD1 (5 bases). The CDR3 has 12 residues. CDR3 DNA sequence: TGTGCCAGCAGTCTAGGGACTGTTGACTTACTCTTC. Its protein is CASSLGTVDLLF.

The chain has TRBV6-5 and TRBJ2-1; TRBD2 matches 7 bases. Trimming removed 5 bases from V and 5 bases from J; junction bases left unmatched: 9. The germline CDR1 and CDR2 sequences are MNHEY and SVGAGI. CDR3 size: 15 residues. Here the CDR3 DNA reads TGTGCCAGCAGTAGACGGGCTAGCGGTGACAATGAGCAGTTCTTC. Protein: CASSRRASGDNEQFF.

The V call is TRBV5-4, the J call TRBJ1-1; D remains unclear. CDR1 is SGHNT and CDR2 is YYREEE in the germline V gene (reference sequence). The V end was cut by 0 bases, the J end by 4 bases, with 10 bases between. The CDR3 covers 14 residues. This CDR3 reads CASSLGGASTEAFF. CDR3 sequence (DNA): TGTGCCAGCAGCTTGGGCGGCGCGTCCACTGAAGCTTTCTTT.

The V gene is TRBV6-2 or TRBV6-3, the J gene TRBJ2-2, with D possibly being TRBD1 (6 bases). V lost 5 bases and J 9 bases, leaving 16 bases between the germline ends. Germline assignment: CDR1 MNHEY and CDR2 SVGEGT. CDR3 length: 14 residues. The CDR3, as DNA: TGTGCCAGCAGTCCCGACAGGATCGTCAGGGAGCTGTTTTTT. Its translation is CASSPDRIVRELFF.

This clone was counted a few times. V is TRBV9 and J is TRBJ2-1, with D possibly matching TRBD2 (6 bases). V was shortened by 4 bases and J by 1 base, with 12 bases between the two germline ends. Germline loops: CDR1 SGDLS, CDR2 YYNGEE. The CDR3 sequence is 15 residues long. In DNA, the CDR3 is TGTGCCAGCAGCCCCGGAGGGCCTTCCTACAATGAGCAGTTCTTC. Translating it yields CASSPGGPSYNEQFF.

The gene calls are TRBV7-2 and TRBJ2-3; 16 bases map to TRBD2. Unmatched junction bases numbered 7, after V lost 4 bases and J lost 9 bases. Germline CDR1 and CDR2: SGHTA and FQGNSA. The CDR3 is 16 residues long. The CDR3 region has the DNA TGTGCCAGCAGCTCGGGGACTAGCGGGGGGGCCCTAACGCAGTATTTT. Protein product: CASSSGTSGGALTQYF.

The chain uses TRBV27 and TRBJ2-1, with 9 bases aligning to TRBD1. Germline lookup yields CDR1 MNHEY and CDR2 SMNVEV (reference sequence). J lost 1 base, V lost 2 bases, and 3 bases had no gene match. This CDR3 contains 16 residues. In nucleotides, the CDR3 is TGTGCCAGCAGTTTACGCGGACAGGGGTCCTACAATGAGCAGTTCTTC. It translates to CASSLRGQGSYNEQFF.

The chain carries TRBV18 and TRBJ2-1; tentative D call: TRBD2 (6 bases). CDR1 is KGHSH and CDR2 is LQKENI in the germline V gene. CDR3 size: 15 residues. Trimming stripped 4 bases from V and 7 bases from J, with 17 bases between. CDR3 amino acids: CASSLSAGTGNEQFF. CDR3 nucleotides: TGTGCCAGCTCACTCAGTGCGGGGACGGGGAATGAGCAGTTCTTC.

This clone showed up just a few times. V usage is TRBV7-9 and J usage is TRBJ1-1; no reliable D call. This CDR3 has 16 amino acids. Germline V CDR1 and CDR2: SEHNR, FQNEAQ (reference sequence). Deletions cut 5 bases from V and 1 base from J, with 17 bases between. This CDR3 reads CASSLPTSVANTEAFF. The CDR3, as DNA: TGTGCCAGCAGCCTCCCCACGTCCGTGGCGAACACTGAAGCTTTCTTT.

The genes are TRBV6-4 and TRBJ2-3, with 7 bases that match TRBD2. Germline assignment: CDR1 MRHNA and CDR2 SNTAGT. The trim removed 3 bases at V and 1 base at J, leaving 10 bases unmatched. The CDR3 consists of 17 residues. CDR3 residues: CASSEGGGGGGTDTQYF. CDR3 in DNA: TGTGCCAGCAGTGAAGGTGGCGGGGGAGGCGGCACAGATACGCAGTATTTT.

This chain joins TRBV12-3 or TRBV12-4 and TRBJ1-2; D gene uncertain. The germline V and J ends were trimmed by 8 bases and 4 bases, with 8 bases remaining between them. The CDR3 runs to 11 residues. The CDR3 reads CASLAPYGYTF. Here the CDR3 DNA reads TGTGCCAGCTTGGCACCCTATGGCTACACCTTC.

CDR3 DNA sequence: TGTGCCAGCAGTTACCGAAAAGAGAGCTTAAGCTCCTACAATGAGCAGTTCTTC. Translating it yields CASSYRKESLSSYNEQFF. V and J are TRBV6-2 or TRBV6-3 and TRBJ2-1; D unresolved. The V gene's germline CDR1 is MNHEY and CDR2 SVGEGT. The CDR3 consists of 18 residues. The V end was cut by 2 bases, the J end by 0 bases, with 17 bases between.

This rearrangement joins TRBV7-9 to TRBJ1-1; possibly TRBD1 for D (6 bases). The V and J ends lost 3 bases and 4 bases respectively, with 15 bases between them. CDR3 length: 15 residues. The V gene's germline CDR1 is SEHNR and CDR2 FQNEAQ (reference sequence). CDR3 protein: CASSFTGKGVTEAFF. The CDR3 DNA follows: TGTGCCAGCAGCTTTACAGGGAAGGGTGTCACTGAAGCTTTCTTT.

This clone was counted between two and nine times. This CDR3 reads CASSPNRGDYEQYF. CDR3 nucleotides: TGTGCCAGCAGCCCTAACCGGGGGGACTACGAGCAGTACTTC. The chain is built from TRBV14 and TRBJ2-7; 7 bases agree with TRBD2. V shed 4 bases, J shed 3 bases, and the junction held 6 bases outside the gene matches. This CDR3 region has 14 residues. Germline-derived CDR1 and CDR2 are SGHDN and FVKESK.

The chain has TRBV5-1 and TRBJ2-7; 7 bases are shared with TRBD1. This CDR3 spans 16 amino acids. V lost 1 base to trimming and J lost 2 bases; unmatched junction nucleotides: 9. Germline V lookup: CDR1 SGHRS, CDR2 YFSETQ. The CDR3 reads CASSLTTGFSPYEQYF. The CDR3 DNA is TGCGCCAGCAGCTTGACGACAGGGTTCTCGCCCTACGAGCAGTACTTC.